This T cell receptor (beta chain) came from a study of Ad26.COV2.S vaccination and SARS-CoV-2 variants. Whole-study context: Once, or twice with 56 days between doses, Ad26.COV2.S was given intramuscularly. Study-level results: TCR breadth and depth estimates may have understated total T cell responses.

Data came from immunoSEQ multiplex PCR; TCRdb stores just in-frame clones and leaves some out. The sample consists of about 680,000 clones, approximately 88% of them appearing once. Treatment noted: roughly 20 received Ad26.COV2.S at low or high dose, single or two shots; about five received placebo; per-sample allocation not given. Specimens were obtained on day 63 following the first vaccine or placebo injection. As to this clone: Its matching antigen is unknown.

This TCR derives from a person between 18 and 59 years old who received the Ad26.COV2.S COVID-19 vaccine or a placebo. The sample here was peripheral blood, taken in a trial of Ad26.COV2.S vaccine versus placebo.

CDR3 DNA: TGTGCCAGCAGTCGGGACAGCGACTATGGCTACACCTTC. This sequence encodes CASSRDSDYGYTF. This chain joins TRBV6-5 and TRBJ1-2, with 7 positions matching TRBD1. Trimming took 5 bases from V and 3 from J; bases not matched to a gene: 3. From germline, CDR1 is MNHEY and CDR2 SVGAGI. CDR3 size: 13 residues.